These T cell receptor beta chains were read from a single sample in a study of blood T cells in healthy people across ages. TCRdb re-called the 5' RACE reads with MiXCR, one entry per CDR3 protein. Of over 1,500,000 distinct CDR3 sequences detected, 39% appear once; the ten largest clones hold more than 20%. The sequenced sample was blood. The receptors stem from a human donor in good health. CDR3s include the opening cysteine and the closing phenylalanine or tryptophan. The D gene is left open where the match is weak. The size entry is marked missing in some rows and otherwise reads once, few, many or a size class.

CDR3 length,J gene,clone size,D gene,V gene,CDR3 DNA,CDR3 protein
14,TRBJ2-7,few,-,TRBV7-9,TGTGCCAGCAGCGCCGCAGGGAGATTCTACGAGCAGTACTTC,CASSAAGRFYEQYF
17,TRBJ2-3,-,-,TRBV7-9,TGTGCCAGCAGCTTAAAGATGAGATGGGCAGACACAGATACGCAGTATTTT,CASSLKMRWADTDTQYF
15,TRBJ1-2,-,-,TRBV18,TGTGCCAGCTCACCGACGGGGGGTGAAGTCTATGGCTACACCTTC,CASSPTGGEVYGYTF
12,TRBJ1-2,-,-,TRBV5-1,TGCGCCAGCAGTTGCAGGAGCTATGGCTACACCTTC,CASSCRSYGYTF
15,TRBJ2-5,-,-,TRBV7-3,TGTGCCAGCAGCTTCCTTGCCGCATCGTCGGAGACCCAGTACTTC,CASSFLAASSETQYF
14,TRBJ2-1,few,-,TRBV5-1,TGCGCCAGCAGCACCTGGACTCGTTACAATGAGCAGTTCTTC,CASSTWTRYNEQFF
14,TRBJ2-1,few,TRBD2,TRBV20-1,TGCAGTGCAAACCTAGCGGGGGGCTACAATGAGCAGTTCTTC,CSANLAGGYNEQFF
17,TRBJ1-2,few,TRBD1,TRBV7-9,TGTGCCAGCAGCTTAGCCACCGGGACAGGGGGCAACTATGGCTACACCTTC,CASSLATGTGGNYGYTF
13,TRBJ2-7,-,-,TRBV29-1,TGCAGCGTCAGTTTCCGGGACAACTACGAGCAGTACTTC,CSVSFRDNYEQYF
15,TRBJ2-1,few,TRBD2,TRBV14,TGTGCCAGCAGCCAAGGAATCTTCGCGGGGGAAGAGCAGTTCTTC,CASSQGIFAGEEQFF
13,TRBJ1-5,-,-,TRBV20-1,TGCAGTGCTAGGGCAGTGTCCAATCGGCCCCAGCATTTT,CSARAVSNRPQHF
14,TRBJ2-2,-,TRBD1,TRBV10-3,TGTGCCATCAGTGTAACAGGGGACACCGGGGAGCTGTTTTTT,CAISVTGDTGELFF
14,TRBJ2-7,once,-,TRBV7-2,TGTGCCAGCAGCTTAGCGGATTCGGGGGCCGAGCAGTACTTC,CASSLADSGAEQYF
15,TRBJ2-1,-,-,TRBV11-2,TGTGCCAGCAGCTTAGATCTAGGAACAGTCGTCGAGCAGTTCTTC,CASSLDLGTVVEQFF
14,TRBJ1-4,-,TRBD1,TRBV2,TGTGCCAGCAGTGAGGACAGGGCGAGTGAAAAACTGTTTTTT,CASSEDRASEKLFF
14,TRBJ1-1,-,-,TRBV4-1,TGCGCCAGCAGCCAAGATGTCGGGTCCACTGAAGCTTTCTTT,CASSQDVGSTEAFF
15,TRBJ2-5,few,TRBD2,TRBV7-2,TGTGCCAGCAGCCCCCAGCGCGGGGGGGCGGGTGAGCAGTACTTC,CASSPQRGGAGEQYF
13,TRBJ1-2,few,-,TRBV6-2/TRBV6-3,TGTGCCAGCAGTAACGACAGGAACTATGGCTACACCTTC,CASSNDRNYGYTF
16,TRBJ2-5,-,TRBD2,TRBV7-2,TGTGCCAGCAGCTTAGTCAGCGGGGGAGGCCAAGAGACCCAGTACTTC,CASSLVSGGGQETQYF
20,TRBJ1-3,-,-,TRBV7-9,TGTGCCAGCAGCTCCCACTATCGACCGGGCGGACAACACTCTGGAAACACCATATATTTT,CASSSHYRPGGQHSGNTIYF
17,TRBJ2-7,few,TRBD2,TRBV20-1,TGCAGTGCTCTCGGACTAGCGGGGGGGCTAAGCATATACGAGCAGTACTTC,CSALGLAGGLSIYEQYF
14,TRBJ2-7,many,-,TRBV6-5,TGTGCCAGCAGTTACTCAAGGGGGTCCTACGAGCAGTACTTC,CASSYSRGSYEQYF
13,TRBJ2-7,-,TRBD1,TRBV27,TGTGCCAGTGGACAGGGGAGCACCTACGAGCAGTACTTC,CASGQGSTYEQYF
16,TRBJ2-7,-,TRBD1,TRBV5-1,TGCGCCAACAGCTTGACAGGGGGGATCCTCACCTACGAGCAGTACTTC,CANSLTGGILTYEQYF
13,TRBJ2-7,few,-,TRBV7-3,TGTGCCAGCAGCTTAAGCCCCTCCCACGAGCAGTACTTC,CASSLSPSHEQYF